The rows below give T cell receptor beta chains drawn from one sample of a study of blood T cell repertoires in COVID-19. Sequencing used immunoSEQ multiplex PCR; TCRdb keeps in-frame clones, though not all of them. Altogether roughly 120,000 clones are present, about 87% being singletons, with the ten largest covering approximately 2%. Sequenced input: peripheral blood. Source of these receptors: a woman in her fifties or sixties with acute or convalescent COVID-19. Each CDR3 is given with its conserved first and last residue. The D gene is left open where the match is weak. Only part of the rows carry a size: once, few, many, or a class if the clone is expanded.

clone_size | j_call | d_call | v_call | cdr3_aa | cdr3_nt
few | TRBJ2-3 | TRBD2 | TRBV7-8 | CASSLVVSSGSFDTQYF | TGTGCCAGCAGCTTAGTGGTTTCTAGCGGGAGTTTTGATACGCAGTATTTT
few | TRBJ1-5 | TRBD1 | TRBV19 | CASRPTGVPNQPQHF | TGTGCCAGTAGACCGACAGGGGTCCCTAATCAGCCCCAGCATTTT
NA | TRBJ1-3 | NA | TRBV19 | CATRAQGTGNTIYF | TGTGCCACCCGAGCCCAGGGTACTGGAAACACCATATATTTT
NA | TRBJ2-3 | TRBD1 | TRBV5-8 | CAIDRGMTDTQYF | TGTGCCATAGACAGGGGCATGACAGATACGCAGTATTTT
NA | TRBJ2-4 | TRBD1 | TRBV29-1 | CSVPGQLKNIQYF | TGCAGCGTTCCGGGACAGCTGAAAAACATTCAGTACTTC
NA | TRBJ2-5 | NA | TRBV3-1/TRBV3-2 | CASSQGFRQETQYF | TGTGCCAGCAGCCAGGGCTTCCGTCAAGAGACCCAGTACTTC
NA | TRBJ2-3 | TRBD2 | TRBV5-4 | CASSLEASGGRSDTQYF | TGTGCCAGCAGCTTGGAGGCTAGCGGGGGGCGGTCAGATACGCAGTATTTT
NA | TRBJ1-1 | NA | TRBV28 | CASSTGSFTEAFF | TGTGCCAGCAGTACAGGGTCGTTCACTGAAGCTTTCTTT
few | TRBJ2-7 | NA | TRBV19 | CASSGQSKIGGSYEQYF | TGTGCCAGTTCCGGACAGTCGAAGATTGGGGGCTCCTACGAGCAGTACTTC
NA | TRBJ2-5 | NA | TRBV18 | CASSPLGTLETQYF | TGTGCCAGCTCACCGCTCGGGACACTAGAGACCCAGTACTTC
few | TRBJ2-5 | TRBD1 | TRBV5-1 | CASTSAGTGGFGETQYF | TGCGCCAGCACCTCTGCCGGGACAGGGGGCTTTGGAGAGACCCAGTACTTC
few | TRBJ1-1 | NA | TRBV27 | CASSSSRSQGMNTEAFF | TGTGCCAGCAGTTCGTCACGGTCTCAGGGCATGAACACTGAAGCTTTCTTT
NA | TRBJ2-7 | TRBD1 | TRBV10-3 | CAISGDRLHSYEQYF | TGTGCCATCAGTGGGGACAGGCTACACTCCTACGAGCAGTACTTC
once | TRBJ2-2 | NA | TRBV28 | CASSLSAGVGGELFF | TGTGCCAGCAGTTTATCGGCAGGGGTAGGCGGGGAGCTGTTTTTT
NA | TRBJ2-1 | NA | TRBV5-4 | CASSPGSGAYNEQFF | TGTGCCAGCAGCCCAGGGTCCGGCGCCTACAATGAGCAGTTCTTC
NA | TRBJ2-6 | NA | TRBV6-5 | CASSYSLSGANVLTF | TGTGCCAGCAGTTACAGCCTCTCTGGGGCCAACGTCCTGACTTTC
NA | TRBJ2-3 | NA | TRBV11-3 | CASSLDRSELNTQYF | TGTGCCAGCAGCTTAGATCGGTCCGAACTAAATACGCAGTATTTT
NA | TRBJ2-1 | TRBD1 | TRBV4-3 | CASSQFGDRMFF | TGCGCCAGCAGCCAATTCGGGGACAGAATGTTCTTC
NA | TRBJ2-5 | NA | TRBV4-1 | CASSQAPQETQYF | TGCGCCAGCAGCCAAGCTCCTCAAGAGACCCAGTACTTC
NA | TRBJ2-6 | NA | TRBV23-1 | CASSHPTGGANVLTF | TGCGCCAGCAGTCATCCGACAGGCGGGGCCAACGTCCTGACTTTC
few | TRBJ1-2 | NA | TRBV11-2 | CASSPPVRYGYTF | TGTGCCAGCAGCCCGCCGGTCCGCTATGGCTACACCTTC
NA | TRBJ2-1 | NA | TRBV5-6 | CASKRRGAQYNEQFF | TGTGCCAGCAAAAGGAGGGGCGCGCAGTACAATGAGCAGTTCTTC
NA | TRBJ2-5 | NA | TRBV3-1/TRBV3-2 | CASSQGLDSFYQETQYF | TGTGCCAGCAGCCAAGGACTAGATAGCTTCTACCAAGAGACCCAGTACTTC
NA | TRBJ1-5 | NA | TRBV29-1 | CSALVNPGGKPQHF | TGCAGCGCCCTCGTCAACCCCGGGGGGAAACCCCAGCATTTT
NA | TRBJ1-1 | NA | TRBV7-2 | CASSLRRAAGTEAFF | TGTGCCAGCAGCTTAAGGAGGGCAGCGGGCACTGAAGCTTTCTTT
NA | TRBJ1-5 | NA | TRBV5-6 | CASSLGGGYQPQHF | TGTGCCAGCAGCTTGGGGGGAGGCTATCAGCCCCAGCATTTT
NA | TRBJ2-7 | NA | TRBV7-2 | CASSFQRRPLSYEQYF | TGTGCCAGCAGCTTCCAGAGGAGACCCCTCTCCTACGAGCAGTACTTC
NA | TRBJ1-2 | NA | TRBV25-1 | CASNPSGESKYGYTF | TGTGCCAGCAACCCCAGCGGGGAGTCAAAATATGGCTACACCTTC
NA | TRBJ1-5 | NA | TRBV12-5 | CASGLFVWGGVNQPQHF | TGTGCTAGTGGTTTGTTTGTTTGGGGGGGTGTTAATCAGCCCCAGCATTTT
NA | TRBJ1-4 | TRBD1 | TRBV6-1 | CASSEPGQGNEKLFF | TGTGCCAGCAGTGAACCGGGACAGGGGAATGAAAAACTGTTTTTT
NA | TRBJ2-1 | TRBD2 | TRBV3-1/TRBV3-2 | CASSPSGGPTEQFF | TGTGCCAGCAGCCCTAGCGGGGGGCCGACTGAGCAGTTCTTC
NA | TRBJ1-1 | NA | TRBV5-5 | CASSPWGGEGEAFF | TGTGCCAGCAGTCCGTGGGGGGGCGAGGGTGAAGCTTTCTTT
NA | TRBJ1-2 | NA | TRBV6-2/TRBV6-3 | CASSYSPTAYGYTF | TGTGCCAGCAGTTACTCGCCAACAGCCTATGGCTACACCTTC
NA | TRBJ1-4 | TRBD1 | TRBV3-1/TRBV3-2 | CASSRGQGARDEKLFF | TGTGCCAGCAGCCGGGGACAGGGGGCGCGGGATGAAAAACTGTTTTTT
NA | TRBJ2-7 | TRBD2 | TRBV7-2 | CASKLAGGFHEQYF | TGTGCCAGTAAACTGGCGGGAGGTTTCCACGAGCAGTACTTC